This is a list of T cell receptor beta chains from one sample in a study of high-grade serous ovarian cancer treatment subgroups. Sequencing was performed with immunoSEQ multiplex PCR; in TCRdb, only in-frame clones are kept and a portion is missing. This sample has almost 4,500 clones, with roughly three quarters found just once. Sequencing was carried out using tumor tissue. The receptors derive from a human donor with high-grade serous ovarian cancer. The CDR3 runs from the conserved cysteine through the conserved F or W. A D gene is named only where the DNA matches it firmly. Where a row states a size, it is once, few, many or the class of an expanded clone; other rows omit it.

abundance: few
j_gene: TRBJ1-1
v_gene: TRBV5-5
d_gene: TRBD1
CDR3aa: CASSPWTGVVNTEAFF
CDR3nt: TGTGCCAGCAGCCCTTGGACAGGGGTGGTGAACACTGAAGCTTTCTTT

abundance: once
j_gene: TRBJ1-6
v_gene: TRBV6-6
d_gene: NA
CDR3aa: CASSSGRGDSPLHF
CDR3nt: TGTGCCAGCAGTTCTGGTCGGGGGGACTCACCCCTCCACTTT

abundance: few
j_gene: TRBJ1-1
v_gene: TRBV4-3
d_gene: TRBD1
CDR3aa: CASSQDPQGGDFGEAFF
CDR3nt: TGCGCCAGCAGCCAAGATCCCCAGGGGGGCGATTTCGGAGAAGCTTTCTTT

abundance: NA
j_gene: TRBJ2-1
v_gene: TRBV7-8
d_gene: TRBD1
CDR3aa: CASSDRGDEQFF
CDR3nt: TGTGCCAGCAGCGACAGGGGTGATGAGCAGTTCTTC

abundance: few
j_gene: TRBJ1-1
v_gene: TRBV7-2
d_gene: NA
CDR3aa: CASSLGAGGTMNTEAFF
CDR3nt: TGTGCCAGCAGCTTAGGGGCAGGCGGAACCATGAACACTGAAGCTTTCTTT

abundance: NA
j_gene: TRBJ2-3
v_gene: TRBV4-2
d_gene: TRBD1
CDR3aa: CASSQGEGGQGADTQYF
CDR3nt: TGTGCCAGCAGCCAAGGGGAAGGGGGCCAAGGGGCGGATACGCAGTATTTT

abundance: NA
j_gene: TRBJ1-2
v_gene: TRBV10-2
d_gene: NA
CDR3aa: CASSDNPLTRSSRDGYTF
CDR3nt: TGCGCCAGCAGTGATAACCCTCTAACTCGCTCCTCCCGGGATGGCTACACCTTC

abundance: NA
j_gene: TRBJ2-2
v_gene: TRBV5-1
d_gene: TRBD2
CDR3aa: CASSSGLPNTGELFF
CDR3nt: TGCGCCAGCAGCTCGGGACTACCAAACACCGGGGAGCTGTTTTTT

abundance: NA
j_gene: TRBJ2-3
v_gene: TRBV19
d_gene: NA
CDR3aa: CASSTLTPTSTDTQYF
CDR3nt: TGTGCCAGTAGTACGCTGACCCCGACCAGCACAGATACGCAGTATTTT

abundance: NA
j_gene: TRBJ1-3
v_gene: TRBV14
d_gene: NA
CDR3aa: CASSPNWGVDSGNTIYF
CDR3nt: TGTGCCAGCAGCCCAAACTGGGGAGTCGACTCTGGAAACACCATATATTTT

abundance: NA
j_gene: TRBJ1-2
v_gene: TRBV2
d_gene: NA
CDR3aa: CASNRDTSRAYGYTF
CDR3nt: TGTGCCAGCAACCGGGACACCAGCCGTGCCTATGGCTACACCTTC

abundance: NA
j_gene: TRBJ1-5
v_gene: TRBV6-6
d_gene: TRBD1
CDR3aa: CASSYTGQNNQPQHF
CDR3nt: TGTGCCAGCAGCTATACGGGACAGAACAATCAGCCCCAGCATTTT

abundance: few
j_gene: TRBJ2-2
v_gene: TRBV6-1
d_gene: NA
CDR3aa: CASYGSYTGELFF
CDR3nt: TGTGCCAGCTATGGGTCCTACACCGGGGAGCTGTTTTTT

abundance: NA
j_gene: TRBJ2-4
v_gene: TRBV10-1
d_gene: NA
CDR3aa: CASGYFGGPGYF
CDR3nt: TGCGCCAGCGGTTATTTTGGGGGCCCGGGGTACTTC

abundance: NA
j_gene: TRBJ1-3
v_gene: TRBV5-5
d_gene: NA
CDR3aa: CASSQGGELSGNTIYF
CDR3nt: TGTGCCAGCAGCCAAGGGGGGGAGCTCTCTGGAAACACCATATATTTT

abundance: NA
j_gene: TRBJ1-4
v_gene: TRBV5-1
d_gene: NA
CDR3aa: CASSLTATNEKLFF
CDR3nt: TGCGCCAGCAGCTTGACAGCAACTAATGAAAAACTGTTTTTT

abundance: few
j_gene: TRBJ1-1
v_gene: TRBV12-5
d_gene: NA
CDR3aa: CASGHNTEAFF
CDR3nt: TGTGCTAGTGGTCACAACACTGAAGCTTTCTTT

abundance: NA
j_gene: TRBJ2-5
v_gene: TRBV5-8
d_gene: NA
CDR3aa: CASSLDVVTETQYF
CDR3nt: TGTGCCAGCAGCTTGGATGTAGTAACGGAGACCCAGTACTTC